The rows below give T cell receptor beta chains drawn from one sample of a study of blood T cell repertoires in COVID-19. The repertoire was sequenced with immunoSEQ multiplex PCR; TCRdb's copy has only in-frame clones and lacks some. The repertoire holds roughly 180,000 clones, with more than 70% as singletons. Material: PBMCs or T cells enriched from blood (not recorded which). The receptor set was obtained from a middle-aged man who had recovered from COVID-19. Each CDR3 is given with its conserved first and last residue. A D gene is named only where the DNA matches it firmly. Expanded clones are given a class, and other clones once, few, many or no size at all.

d_gene: -; v_gene: TRBV19; j_gene: TRBJ2-7; abundance: -; CDR3aa: CASSPRQAEQYF; CDR3nt: TGTGCCAGTAGTCCCCGGCAGGCCGAGCAGTACTTC
d_gene: -; v_gene: TRBV27; j_gene: TRBJ1-1; abundance: -; CDR3aa: CASSSHGDTEAFF; CDR3nt: TGTGCCAGCAGTTCCCACGGGGACACTGAAGCTTTCTTT
d_gene: TRBD1; v_gene: TRBV6-5; j_gene: TRBJ2-7; abundance: -; CDR3aa: CASSPRTGVYEQYF; CDR3nt: TGTGCCAGCAGTCCCCGGACAGGGGTGTACGAGCAGTACTTC
d_gene: -; v_gene: TRBV2; j_gene: TRBJ1-2; abundance: -; CDR3aa: CASSETGIGYGYTF; CDR3nt: TGTGCCAGCAGTGAAACGGGGATAGGGTATGGCTACACCTTC
d_gene: -; v_gene: TRBV2; j_gene: TRBJ2-6; abundance: -; CDR3aa: CASSEIRGLANVLTF; CDR3nt: TGTGCCAGCAGTGAAATCAGAGGGTTGGCCAACGTCCTGACTTTC
d_gene: -; v_gene: TRBV5-4; j_gene: TRBJ1-5; abundance: -; CDR3aa: CASSQNGGMRPQHF; CDR3nt: TGTGCCAGCAGCCAGAACGGGGGAATGCGGCCCCAGCATTTT
d_gene: -; v_gene: TRBV18; j_gene: TRBJ2-2; abundance: -; CDR3aa: CASSGTNTGELFF; CDR3nt: TGTGCCAGCTCCGGGACGAACACCGGGGAGCTGTTTTTT
d_gene: -; v_gene: TRBV25-1; j_gene: TRBJ1-6; abundance: -; CDR3aa: CASTAGDLSPLHF; CDR3nt: TGTGCCAGCACGGCGGGGGATCTTTCACCCCTCCACTTT
d_gene: TRBD2; v_gene: TRBV27; j_gene: TRBJ2-3; abundance: -; CDR3aa: CASSLSIAGSTDTQYF; CDR3nt: TGTGCCAGCAGTTTATCGATAGCGGGATCCACAGATACGCAGTATTTT
d_gene: TRBD1; v_gene: TRBV25-1; j_gene: TRBJ1-1; abundance: -; CDR3aa: CASGTGGYTEAFF; CDR3nt: TGTGCCAGCGGGACAGGGGGTTACACTGAAGCTTTCTTT
d_gene: -; v_gene: TRBV30; j_gene: TRBJ1-2; abundance: -; CDR3aa: CAWTGSGYGYTF; CDR3nt: TGTGCCTGGACCGGGTCGGGCTATGGCTACACCTTC
d_gene: -; v_gene: TRBV14; j_gene: TRBJ1-3; abundance: -; CDR3aa: CASSQVYSGNTIYF; CDR3nt: TGTGCCAGCAGCCAAGTCTACTCTGGAAACACCATATATTTT
d_gene: -; v_gene: TRBV14; j_gene: TRBJ2-5; abundance: few; CDR3aa: CASSPRPEWKETQYF; CDR3nt: TGTGCCAGCAGCCCCCGTCCGGAGTGGAAAGAGACCCAGTACTTC
d_gene: -; v_gene: TRBV18; j_gene: TRBJ1-4; abundance: -; CDR3aa: CASSPTGMGEKLFF; CDR3nt: TGTGCCAGCTCACCTACAGGGATGGGAGAAAAACTGTTTTTT